One and the same sample provided the 9 T cell receptor beta chains below, sequenced in a study of blood T cell repertoires in COVID-19. Clones were sequenced by immunoSEQ multiplex PCR, and TCRdb holds only the in-frame ones, with some missing. The sample has some 90,000 clones; about four fifths are singletons. The specimen was peripheral blood. These receptor sequences come from a human donor in a cohort sampled during active COVID-19.

The chain combines TRBV21-1 with TRBJ1-4. TRBV21-1 is a listed pseudogene. The CDR3 extends over 15 amino acids. As DNA, the CDR3 is TGTGCCAGCAGCAAAGAGAAACGGACTAATGAAAAACTGTTTTTT. Translating gives CASSKEKRTNEKLFF.

V gene TRBV5-1 combines with J gene TRBJ1-1; no clear D. V lost 4 bases, J lost 0 bases, and 16 bases lay in between. From germline, CDR1 is SGHRS and CDR2 YFSETQ. There are 16 residues in the CDR3. CDR3 protein: CASSGDRGGMNTEAFF. CDR3 bases: TGCGCCAGCAGCGGAGACCGGGGTGGGATGAACACTGAAGCTTTCTTT.

This rearrangement joins TRBV7-2 to TRBJ2-1, with 14 nucleotides matching TRBD2. V lost 1 base and J lost 9; bases outside the gene matches: 8. In germline, CDR1 is SGHTA, CDR2 FQGNSA. The CDR3 has 17 residues. The CDR3 is CASSLVRLAGGPIEQFF. The DNA of the CDR3 is TGTGCCAGCAGCTTAGTTCGACTAGCGGGAGGGCCGATTGAGCAGTTCTTC.

CDR3 DNA sequence: TGCAGTGCTCTAGACTACGAGCAGTACTTC. It translates to CSALDYEQYF. The chain employs TRBV20-1 and TRBJ2-7; D is ambiguous. V was trimmed by 5 bases and J by 3 bases, leaving 5 bases between them. Germline CDR1 DFQATT, CDR2 SNEGSKA (reference sequence). The CDR3 totals 10 residues.

J is TRBJ2-7 and V is TRBV10-3, with D possibly matching TRBD2 (5 bases). Germline CDR1 reads ENHRY; CDR2 reads SYGVKD. V was trimmed by 3 bases and J by 0 bases, leaving 12 bases between them. This CDR3 region has 15 residues. CDR3 amino acids: CAISERGQSSYEQYF. The CDR3 nucleotides read TGTGCCATCAGTGAACGAGGGCAGAGCTCCTACGAGCAGTACTTC.

The chain couples TRBV24-1 to TRBJ2-3; D may be TRBD2 (5 bases). Germline lookup yields CDR1 KGHDR and CDR2 SFDVKD. Trimming stripped 4 bases from V and 0 bases from J, with 10 bases between. The CDR3 runs to 15 residues. The CDR3 reads CATSEPRTSTDTQYF. The CDR3 DNA sequence: TGTGCCACCAGTGAACCTAGGACTAGCACAGATACGCAGTATTTT.

V is TRBV7-9 and J is TRBJ2-7; perhaps TRBD2 as D (5 bases). Trimming took off 10 bases at V and 7 bases at J, with 35 bases between the two ends. This CDR3 contains 18 residues. The germline V gene encodes CDR1 SEHNR and CDR2 FQNEAQ (reference sequence). The CDR3 loop reads CANPREVSEHSLTLEQYF. CDR3 bases: TGTGCCAACCCACGGGAAGTTAGCGAACATTCACTTACGTTAGAGCAGTACTTC.

The J gene is TRBJ1-2, the V gene TRBV5-1, with a weak D call TRBD1 (6 bases). Trimming removed 4 bases at V and 7 bases at J, with 20 bases between. Germline V CDR1 and CDR2: SGHRS, YFSETQ. The CDR3 consists of 15 residues. CDR3 in amino acids: CASSPRWQGFRGYTF. The CDR3 DNA reads as TGCGCCAGCAGCCCCCGTTGGCAGGGGTTTCGTGGCTACACCTTC.

The J gene is TRBJ1-2, the V gene TRBV25-1; D may be TRBD1 (5 bases). Germline CDR1 is MGHDK and CDR2 is SYGVNS. The ends were cut back, 1 base at V and 8 bases at J, with 14 bases in the middle. The CDR3 loop spans 14 amino acids. CDR3 bases: TGTGCCAGCAGTGAATGGGGAGGGGAAATAGGCTACACCTTC. It specifies CASSEWGGEIGYTF.